This entry lists 2 T cell receptor beta chains sequenced from one sample in a study of spatial heterogeneity in lung cancer. TCRdb called the 5' RACE reads again in MiXCR, with one record for every CDR3 protein. The sample comprises about 92,000 distinct CDR3 sequences, approximately 12% of which are singletons, and about 38% rests with the top ten. The time point here: sample taken at primary tumor resection. The sample in question was PBMCs, obtained at surgery. All receptors come from a male donor with early-stage non-small cell lung cancer.

This chain connects TRBV12-3 or TRBV12-4 to TRBJ1-3; possible D gene TRBD1, 5 bases. This CDR3 is built from 14 residues. Trimming pared 6 bases from V and 4 bases from J, leaving 13 bases between. CDR3 DNA: TGTGCCAGCAGCCAGGACACTCCCGGAAACACCATATATTTT. Translation: CASSQDTPGNTIYF.

This clonotype was seen at least ten times. This chain links TRBV20-1 with TRBJ2-1, with D perhaps TRBD1 (5 bases). Germline V gene data show CDR1 as DFQATT and CDR2 as SNEGSKA (reference sequence). Trimming cost V 6 bases and J 7 bases, with 16 bases left between them. The CDR3 contains 13 residues. The CDR3 spells CSAGPPKGNEQFF. CDR3 DNA sequence: TGCAGTGCCGGGCCCCCCAAGGGGAATGAGCAGTTCTTC.